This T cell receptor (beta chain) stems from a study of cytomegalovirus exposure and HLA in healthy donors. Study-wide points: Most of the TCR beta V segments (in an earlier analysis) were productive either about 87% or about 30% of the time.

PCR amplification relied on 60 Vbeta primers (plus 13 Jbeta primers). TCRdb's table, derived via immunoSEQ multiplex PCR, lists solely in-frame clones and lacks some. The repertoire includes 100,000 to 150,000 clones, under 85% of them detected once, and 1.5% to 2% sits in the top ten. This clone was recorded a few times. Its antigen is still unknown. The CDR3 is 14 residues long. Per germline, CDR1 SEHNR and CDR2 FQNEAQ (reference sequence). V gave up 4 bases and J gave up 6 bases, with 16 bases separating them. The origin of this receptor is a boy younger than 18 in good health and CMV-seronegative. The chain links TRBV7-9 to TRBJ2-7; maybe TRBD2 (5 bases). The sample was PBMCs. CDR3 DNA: TGTGCCAGCAGCTCCCAAGCGGCAACTCGCGAGCAGTACTTC. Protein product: CASSSQAATREQYF.